The sequence of this TCR beta chain was determined in a study of CD8 T cells in Susac syndrome. Sequencing of TCR beta was carried out in blood CD8+ and CD4+ T cells. The CDR3 covers 12 residues. Germline-derived CDR1 and CDR2 are LGHDT and YNNKEL (reference sequence). Deletions cut 4 bases from V and 5 bases from J, with 9 bases between. Random hexamers were used to reverse transcribe the RNA input (about 0.5 to 1 ug). The CDR3 of TCR beta was amplified by immunoSEQ multiplex PCR across 54 Vbeta and 13 Jbeta. A single record per CDR3 protein comes from TCRdb applying MiXCR to the immunoSEQ multiplex PCR reads. The table records 200,000 to 250,000 distinct CDR3 sequences, about 94% of them present only once.

The gene calls are TRBV3-1 and TRBJ2-7, with D perhaps matching TRBD2 (5 bases). The origin of this receptor is a human donor with multiple sclerosis. Sequencing input: CD4+ T cells from PBMCs. The CDR3 DNA sequence: TGTGCCAGCAGCCCGCGGGCAGACGAGCAGTACTTC. Its translation: CASSPRADEQYF.